This paragraph reports one TCR beta chain. This sample was taken from a study of blood T cells in healthy people across ages. This CDR3 is built from 15 residues. V lost 5 bases and J 7 bases, leaving 17 bases between the germline ends. Germline V lookup: CDR1 SGHTA, CDR2 FQGNSA. For the second PCR, which ran for about 7 to 11 cycles, a sample-barcoded 5' primer and a J-beta primer mix were used. TCRdb analysed the 5' RACE reads with MiXCR anew, one entry per CDR3 protein. The sample includes 1.5 million to 2 million distinct CDR3 sequences, roughly 27% of them seen just once. The sample taken for sequencing was blood. This clonotype was sampled from a woman aged 30 to 39 in good health. This rearrangement joins TRBV7-2 to TRBJ1-4; TRBD1 is a possible D gene (6 bases). The DNA for the CDR3 is TGTGCCAGCAGCCGCGGGGGGGCGCAAGGTGAAAAACTGTTTTTT. Translation gives CASSRGGAQGEKLFF.